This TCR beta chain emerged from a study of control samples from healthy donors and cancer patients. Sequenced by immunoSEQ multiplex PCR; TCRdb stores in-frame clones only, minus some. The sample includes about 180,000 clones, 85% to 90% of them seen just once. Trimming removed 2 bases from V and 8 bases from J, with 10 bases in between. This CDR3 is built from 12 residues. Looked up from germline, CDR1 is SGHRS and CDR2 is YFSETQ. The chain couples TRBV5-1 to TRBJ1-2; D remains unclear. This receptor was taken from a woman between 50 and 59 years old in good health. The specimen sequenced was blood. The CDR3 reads CASSFGSEGYTF. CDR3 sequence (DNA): TGCGCCAGCAGCTTTGGCAGCGAAGGCTACACCTTC.